This T cell receptor (beta chain) was profiled in a study of cytomegalovirus exposure and HLA in healthy donors. PCR amplification relied on 60 Vbeta primers (plus 13 Jbeta primers). The table came from immunoSEQ multiplex PCR; TCRdb's copy has only in-frame clones and leaves some out. The sample gives 95,000 to 150,000 clones, about 83% of which show up once; 2.7% is in the top ten. This clone was found once. Its matching antigen is unknown. The CDR3 is made up of 12 amino acids. V lost 4 bases and J lost 7, with 5 bases in between. Germline lookup yields CDR1 MNHEY and CDR2 SVGAGI. The study sampled nominally healthy donors, though unrecorded immune exposures were likely. Study conclusions and caveats: The study dropped some indistinguishable V segments, TRBV6-2 and TRBV6-3 among them.

This chain uses TRBV6-5 with TRBJ1-6; weak D call: TRBD1 (5 bases). The TCR sequence derives from a woman between 35 and 50 years old in good health and CMV-seropositive. Sequencing was done on a sample of PBMCs. The CDR3 loop is CASSSGNSPLHF. CDR3 bases: TGTGCCAGCAGTTCAGGGAATTCACCCCTCCACTTT.